This note documents a single TCR beta chain sequence. This clone showed up just a few times. This clone's antigen is unknown. There are no base qualities to consult, and no much larger clone falls within one base. The source of the sample is a study of siplizumab effects on memory and regulatory T cells (dated by TCRdb to the late 2010s). With respect to the entire study: Across 7 or 8 responder-stimulator pairs, paired mixed lymphocyte reactions were conducted with siplizumab at around 0.91 ug/mL and without drug. The effect of the anti-CD2 antibody siplizumab on alloreactive T-cell subsets was examined in allogeneic mixed lymphocyte reactions constructed from human PBMCs. What the research found in general, with its limitations: Of the alloreactive CD4+ clones that could be mapped, the Treg-derived share averaged approximately 69% with siplizumab compared with 25% to 30% in control reactions. Whether proliferating Tregs from siplizumab cultures were suppressive was not functionally confirmed. Compared with memory T cells, unstimulated naive T cells appeared more diverse, and naive cells seemed to make a substantial contribution to the alloresponse. About 75-95% of proliferating CD4+ or CD8+ clones could not be given a naive or memory phenotype. Siplizumab significantly lowered the cumulative frequency of alloreactive sequences that could be traced to unstimulated CD4+ memory T cells. Because sequences at frequencies below about 10^-5 were poorly captured, only a minor fraction of alloreactive clones could be mapped back to unstimulated subsets.

For approximately six days, cells in the mixed lymphocyte reaction were kept in coculture at 37 degrees C. After responder PBMCs were labelled with CFSE and stimulator PBMCs with Violet Dye, the two populations were combined at a 1:1 ratio. TCRbeta CDR3 sequencing was performed on sorted unstimulated T cells and on proliferating T cells recovered from mixed lymphocyte reactions. Fresh whole blood from nine to ten HLA-typed healthy donors was used as the source from which PBMCs were isolated. After the mixed lymphocyte reaction, proliferating CFSE-low responder T cells were FACS-sorted for TCR sequencing. To prepare the library, the immunoSEQ multiplex PCR assay was applied. Each sample had some 96,000 TCR templates assayed by the deep sequencing platform. Genomic DNA extracted from sorted T cells was the material used for TCRbeta CDR3 sequencing. Concerning the study's data processing: The R programming language was used for clonal analysis of TCRbeta CDR3 data. Alloreactive CD4+ and CD8+ clones were defined by comparing unstimulated samples with post-reaction CFSE-low samples. Regulatory or non-regulatory origin of alloreactive CD4+ clones was assigned by matching sequences to the sorted unstimulated Treg and non-Treg repertoires. TCRdb took this table from immuneACCESS and kept in-frame rearrangements with V and J called. Such tables lack part of the clones; where checked against another copy, unresolved V genes explain under half of the gap, and the rest is unexplained. V, J and clone size are those of that table, while D and trimming were read from the DNA. The sample table lists over 2,500 clones, under 55% of them with a count of one. The top ten clonotypes cover around 5% of the sample.

Sample: CFSE-low (dividing) CD4+ T cells sorted from an allogeneic mixed lymphocyte reaction. The sequence came from a human donor in good health; the cells came from an allogeneic mixed lymphocyte reaction.

The DNA is TGCGCCAGCAGCTATAAACAGCTCGCGAACACCGGGGAGCTGTTTTTT. This sequence encodes CASSYKQLANTGELFF. Rearrangement joined TRBV5-1 to TRBJ2-2, with an unclear D gene assignment. V is shortened by 3 bases, J by 0 bases, and the region joining them spans 12 bases. The CDR1 and CDR2 encoded by the germline V gene are SGHRS and YFSETQ. The CDR3, cysteine through phenylalanine, is 16 amino acids long. The read is trimmed to its CDR3 DNA, 48 bases read in frame from base 1.